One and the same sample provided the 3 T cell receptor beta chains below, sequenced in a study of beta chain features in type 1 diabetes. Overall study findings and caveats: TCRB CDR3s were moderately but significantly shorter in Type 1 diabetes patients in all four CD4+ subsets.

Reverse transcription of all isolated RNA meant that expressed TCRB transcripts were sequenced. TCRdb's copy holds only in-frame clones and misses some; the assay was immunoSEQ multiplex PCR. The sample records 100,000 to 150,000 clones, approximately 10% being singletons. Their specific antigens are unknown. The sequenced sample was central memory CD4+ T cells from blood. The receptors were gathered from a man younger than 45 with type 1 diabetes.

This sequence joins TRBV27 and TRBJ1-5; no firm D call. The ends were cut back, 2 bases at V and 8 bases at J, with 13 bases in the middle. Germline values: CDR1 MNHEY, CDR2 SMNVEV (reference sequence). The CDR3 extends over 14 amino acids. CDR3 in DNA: TGTGCCAGCAGTTTAGGCTTCCCTAGGAAGCCCCAGCATTTT. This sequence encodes CASSLGFPRKPQHF.

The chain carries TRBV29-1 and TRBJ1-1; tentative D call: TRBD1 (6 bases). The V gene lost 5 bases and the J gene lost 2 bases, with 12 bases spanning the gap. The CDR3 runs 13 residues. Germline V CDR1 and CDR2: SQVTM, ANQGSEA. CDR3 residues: CSVRAQGNTEAFF. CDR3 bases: TGCAGCGTTAGGGCACAGGGTAACACTGAAGCTTTCTTT.

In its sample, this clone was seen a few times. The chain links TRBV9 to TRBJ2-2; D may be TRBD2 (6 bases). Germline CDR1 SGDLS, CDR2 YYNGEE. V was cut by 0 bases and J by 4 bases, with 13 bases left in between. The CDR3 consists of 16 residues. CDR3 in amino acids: CASSVAGQGGTGELFF. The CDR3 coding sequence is TGTGCCAGCAGCGTAGCTGGGCAGGGAGGCACCGGGGAGCTGTTTTTT.